Below are 14 T cell receptor beta chains sequenced from a single sample in a study of T cell responses to AZD1222 COVID-19 vaccine. The assay was immunoSEQ multiplex PCR, and TCRdb's table has in-frame clones only and misses some. The table includes about 200,000 clones, 85% to 90% detected once. Here the sequenced sample was peripheral blood, taken on day 0 of AZD1222 vaccination. Source of these receptors: an adult in good health.

The chain recombines TRBV11-3 with TRBJ1-1; possibly TRBD1 for D (5 bases). CDR3 length: 18 amino acids. V lost 2 bases and J 0 bases, leaving 19 bases between the germline ends. CDR1 SGHNT and CDR2 YENEEA come from the germline V gene. The CDR3 sequence: CASSLPSSGGSLNTEAFF. As DNA, the CDR3 is TGTGCCAGCAGCTTACCCTCCTCCGGGGGGTCCCTGAACACTGAAGCTTTCTTT.

The rearrangement links TRBV30 to TRBJ1-1; 9 bases are shared with TRBD1. Germline V gene data show CDR1 as GTSNPN and CDR2 as SVGIG (reference sequence). V shed 3 bases and J 10 bases; nucleotides not matched to a gene: 9. CDR3 length equals 13 residues. The CDR3 loop is CAWRDRGISGAFF. CDR3 DNA sequence: TGTGCCTGGAGGGACAGGGGAATTTCAGGAGCTTTCTTT. Based on the CDR3 plus reference TRBV30 and TRBJ1-1, the full variable domain is SQTIHQWPATLVQPVGSPLSLECTVEGTSNPNLYWYRQAAGRGLQLLFYSVGIGQISSEVPQNLSASRPQDRQFILSSKKLLLSDSGFYLCAWRDRGISGAFFGQGTRLTVV.

In its sample, this clone was seen a few times. The chain is built from TRBV7-2 and TRBJ1-5; tentatively, D is TRBD1 (5 bases). This CDR3 has 14 amino acids. Germline loops: CDR1 SGHTA, CDR2 FQGNSA. Trimming stripped 4 bases from V and 4 bases from J, with 11 bases between. CDR3 loop: CASSSRDGNQPQHF. DNA for the CDR3: TGTGCCAGCAGCTCGCGGGACGGAAATCAGCCCCAGCATTTT. Variable domain in full (rest from reference TRBV7-2 and TRBJ1-5): GAGVSQSPSNKVTEKGKDVELRCDPISGHTALYWYRQSLGQGLEFLIYFQGNSAPDKSGLPSDRFSAERTGGSVSTLTIQRTQQEDSAVYLCASSSRDGNQPQHFGDGTRLSIL.

The chain combines TRBV9 with TRBJ2-3; no definite D call. In germline, CDR1 is SGDLS, CDR2 YYNGEE. CDR3 length: 14 amino acids. Trimming stripped 2 bases from V and 3 bases from J, with 10 bases between. Here the CDR3 reads CASSVRLTTDTQYF. CDR3 DNA: TGTGCCAGCAGCGTCCGGCTGACAACAGATACGCAGTATTTT.

The chain carries TRBV11-1 and TRBJ2-2, with D hard to call. Trimming took off 2 bases at V and 8 bases at J, with 6 bases between the two ends. Germline V gene data show CDR1 as SGHAT and CDR2 as FQDESV (reference sequence). This CDR3 comprises 12 residues. The CDR3 loop reads CASSLLSGELFF. The CDR3 DNA reads as TGTGCCAGCAGCTTATTGTCTGGGGAGCTGTTTTTT.

This chain uses TRBV15 with TRBJ2-7, with D uncertain. CDR3 length equals 13 residues. CDR1 is LNHNV, CDR2 YYDKDF, per germline (reference sequence). V was pared by 5 bases and J by 1 base, with 9 bases between. CDR3 amino acids: CATSDGPSYEQYF. The CDR3 nucleotides are TGTGCCACCAGCGACGGCCCTTCCTACGAGCAGTACTTC. Complete variable domain (other parts from reference TRBV15 and TRBJ2-7): DAMVIQNPRYQVTQFGKPVTLSCSQTLNHNVMYWYQQKSSQAPKLLFHYYDKDFNNEADTPDNFQSRRPNTSFCFLDIRSPGLGDTAMYLCATSDGPSYEQYFGPGTRLTVT.

The J gene is TRBJ2-1, the V gene TRBV4-1; no firm D call. The V end was cut by 0 bases, the J end by 3 bases, with 0 bases between. The CDR3 runs 12 residues. Germline CDR1 is MGHRA and CDR2 is YSYEKL. The CDR3 DNA reads TGCGCCAGCAGCCAAGACTACAATGAGCAGTTCTTC. Protein product: CASSQDYNEQFF.

The chain has TRBV7-8 and TRBJ2-2; D gene uncertain. Germline-derived CDR1 and CDR2 are SGHVS and FQNEAQ. V was clipped by 3 bases and J by 0 bases, with 8 bases between them. The CDR3 loop spans 15 amino acids. CDR3 loop: CASSFRTPNTGELFF. CDR3 coding DNA: TGTGCCAGCAGCTTCAGGACGCCGAACACCGGGGAGCTGTTTTTT. Together with reference TRBV7-8 and TRBJ2-2, the CDR3 gives the full variable domain: GAGVSQSPRYKVAKRGQDVALRCDPISGHVSLFWYQQALGQGPEFLTYFQNEAQLDKSGLPSDRFFAERPEGSVSTLKIQRTQQEDSAVYLCASSFRTPNTGELFFGEGSRLTVL.

The rearrangement joins TRBV6-6 to TRBJ1-1; no clear D gene. V dropped 10 bases and J dropped 1 base, with 10 bases sitting between them. The CDR3 covers 12 residues. CDR1 is MNHNY, CDR2 SVGAGI, per germline (reference sequence). The CDR3 coding sequence is TGTGCCACTTCACCGGCGAACACTGAAGCTTTCTTT. It yields the protein CATSPANTEAFF.

The chain couples TRBV5-4 to TRBJ2-5; TRBD1 matches at 7 bases. Germline V CDR1 and CDR2: SGHNT, YYREEE (reference sequence). The CDR3 covers 15 residues. Trimming cost V 6 bases and J 5 bases; bases outside gene matches: 13. CDR3 sequence (DNA): TGTGCCAGCACCAACTCCAGGGGGATTACTGAGACCCAGTACTTC. It codes for CASTNSRGITETQYF.

The rearrangement links TRBV5-6 to TRBJ2-5, with D possibly being TRBD2 (6 bases). Germline CDR1 SGHDT, CDR2 YYEEEE. The CDR3 loop spans 15 amino acids. The germline V and J ends were trimmed by 4 bases and 1 base, with 14 bases remaining between them. In DNA, the CDR3 is TGTGCCAGCAGCGGGGGACTCCGGGGCCAAGAGACCCAGTACTTC. Translation: CASSGGLRGQETQYF.

This clone came up a few times. The chain recombines TRBV12-3 or TRBV12-4 with TRBJ1-1; D is ambiguous. V was shortened by 2 bases and J by 10 bases, with 11 bases between the two germline ends. The CDR3 sequence is 12 residues long. DNA for the CDR3: TGTGCCAGCAGTTTATTAGGAAAAGGAGCTTTCTTT. Protein sequence: CASSLLGKGAFF.

The V and J genes are TRBV4-2 and TRBJ2-2, with 7 bases aligning to TRBD2. Germline assignment: CDR1 LGHNA and CDR2 YNFKEQ. The CDR3 is made up of 17 amino acids. With 2 bases clipped from V and 2 bases from J, the junction kept 8 bases outside the gene matches. DNA of the CDR3: TGTGCCAGCAGCCAACCTGCTAGCGGACAAAACACCGGGGAGCTGTTTTTT. Protein: CASSQPASGQNTGELFF.

In DNA form, the CDR3 reads TGCGCCAGCAGCCAAGATTCCGGCGCGAACTATGGCTACACCTTC. This sequence encodes CASSQDSGANYGYTF. The gene calls are TRBV4-1 and TRBJ1-2; D is ambiguous. Germline-derived CDR1 and CDR2 are MGHRA and YSYEKL. The CDR3 is 15 residues long. With 0 bases removed from V and 2 bases from J, the gap between germline ends came to 10 bases.